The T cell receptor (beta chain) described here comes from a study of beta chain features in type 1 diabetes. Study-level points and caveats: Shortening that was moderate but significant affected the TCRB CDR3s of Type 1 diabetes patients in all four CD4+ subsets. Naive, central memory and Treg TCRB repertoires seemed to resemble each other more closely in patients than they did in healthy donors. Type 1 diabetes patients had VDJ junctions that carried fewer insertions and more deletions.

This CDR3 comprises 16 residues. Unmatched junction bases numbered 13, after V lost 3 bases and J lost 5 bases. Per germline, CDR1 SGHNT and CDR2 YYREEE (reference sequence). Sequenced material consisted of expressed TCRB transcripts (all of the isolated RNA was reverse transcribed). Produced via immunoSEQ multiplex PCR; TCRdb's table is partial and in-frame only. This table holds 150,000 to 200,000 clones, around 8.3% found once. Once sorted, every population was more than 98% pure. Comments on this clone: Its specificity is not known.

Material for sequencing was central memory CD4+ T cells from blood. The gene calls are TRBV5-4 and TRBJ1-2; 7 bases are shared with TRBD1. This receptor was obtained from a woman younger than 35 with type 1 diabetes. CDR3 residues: CASSSQTGAQVYGYTF. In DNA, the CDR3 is TGTGCCAGCAGCTCCCAAACAGGGGCGCAAGTATATGGCTACACCTTC.